Below, 28 T cell receptor beta chains from the same sample are listed, as sequenced in a study of blood T cell repertoires in COVID-19. Clones were read by immunoSEQ multiplex PCR, and TCRdb kept only the in-frame ones, dropping some. The table lists 150,000 to 200,000 clones, 80% to 90% of them singletons. The sequencing sample was made of peripheral blood. These receptors originate from a man aged 55 to 69 with acute or convalescent COVID-19.

This clone was recorded a few times. The chain combines TRBV27 with TRBJ1-4; 8 positions agree with TRBD1. The CDR3 extends over 13 amino acids. The V segment lost 5 bases and the J segment 7 bases; nucleotides outside the gene matches: 3. From germline, CDR1 is MNHEY and CDR2 SMNVEV (reference sequence). The CDR3 DNA reads as TGTGCCAGCAGTCGACAGGGGACTGAAAAACTGTTTTTT. Encoded protein: CASSRQGTEKLFF.

V is TRBV11-3 and J is TRBJ2-2, with TRBD1 matching 7 bases. The CDR3 covers 17 residues. The germline V gene encodes CDR1 SGHNT and CDR2 YENEEA. V shed 2 bases, J shed 1 base, and the junction held 7 bases outside the gene matches. The CDR3 sequence: CASSLWAQGKNTGELFF. The CDR3 region has the DNA TGTGCCAGCAGCTTATGGGCACAGGGGAAGAACACCGGGGAGCTGTTTTTT.

The chain couples TRBV28 to TRBJ1-1, with 7 positions matching TRBD1. Germline V gene lookup returns CDR1 MDHEN and CDR2 SYDVKM. The CDR3 extends over 14 amino acids. The V gene end was trimmed by 5 bases and the J gene end by 4 bases; junction bases not matched to a gene: 7. CDR3 in DNA: TGTGCCAGCAGTGTCCATTACAGGGGCACTGAAGCTTTCTTT. Amino acid sequence: CASSVHYRGTEAFF.

This sequence joins TRBV28 and TRBJ1-3, with TRBD1 identical over 8 bases. CDR1 MDHEN and CDR2 SYDVKM come from the germline V gene. After removal of 3 bases from V and 2 bases from J, the junction contained 6 bases not matched to a gene. The CDR3 runs 16 residues. The CDR3 protein is CASSLGGRGPGNTIYF. Written as DNA, the CDR3 is TGTGCCAGCAGTTTGGGGGGCAGGGGGCCTGGAAACACCATATATTTT.

This clone was observed a single time. This chain joins TRBV3-1 (or the pseudogene TRBV3-2) and TRBJ1-1, with D maybe TRBD1 (6 bases). Trimming removed 6 bases from V and 0 bases from J, with 11 bases in between. The CDR3 covers 14 residues. Germline CDR1 LGHDT, CDR2 YNNKEL (reference sequence). The DNA of the CDR3 is TGTGCCAGCAGTCAGGACAGTCTGAACACTGAAGCTTTCTTT. This codes for CASSQDSLNTEAFF.

V gene TRBV2 combines with J gene TRBJ1-6; TRBD1 is a possible D gene (5 bases). This CDR3 region has 13 residues. Germline CDR1 SNHLY, CDR2 FYNNEI. Trimming took 3 bases from V and 8 from J, leaving 8 bases between them. The CDR3 loop is CASSDREYSPLHF. In DNA form, the CDR3 reads TGTGCCAGCAGTGACAGGGAATATTCACCCCTCCACTTT.

The V and J genes are TRBV29-1 and TRBJ2-7; D is perhaps TRBD2 (5 bases). V lost 5 bases to trimming and J lost 1 base, with 18 bases between them. This CDR3 is built from 15 residues. Germline CDR1 reads SQVTM; CDR2 reads ANQGSEA. The CDR3 bases are TGCAGCGTTTGCGGGCTAGCAGGCCCGTCCTACGAGCAGTACTTC. Protein product: CSVCGLAGPSYEQYF.

The chain is built from TRBV19 and TRBJ2-2, with D possibly TRBD1 on 6 matching bases. The CDR3 extends over 11 amino acids. Per germline, CDR1 LNHDA and CDR2 SQIVND (reference sequence). V was trimmed by 3 bases and J by 15 bases, leaving 11 bases between them. CDR3 residues: CASSIREGVFF. As DNA, the CDR3 is TGTGCCAGTAGTATCAGAGAGGGGGTGTTTTTT.

This chain joins TRBV7-9 and TRBJ1-5; D is unclear. With 4 bases removed from V and 8 bases from J, the gap between germline ends came to 9 bases. The CDR3 has 12 amino acids. Per germline, CDR1 SEHNR and CDR2 FQNEAQ (reference sequence). The CDR3 reads CASSSSLEPQHF. Written as DNA, the CDR3 is TGTGCCAGCAGCTCCAGTCTTGAGCCCCAGCATTTT.

Points on this clone: One junction end disagrees with the germline gene, perhaps due to a read error. The chain uses TRBV4-2 and TRBJ1-5, with D perhaps matching TRBD1 (5 bases). The CDR3 totals 14 residues. Per germline, CDR1 LGHNA and CDR2 YNFKEQ. This CDR3 is CASSQDRGNLPQHF. The CDR3 nucleotides are TGTGCCAGCAGCCAAGATCGGGGGAATCTGCCCCAGCATTTT.

The count of this clone is one. The chain combines TRBV28 with TRBJ1-2, with TRBD1 matching 8 bases. Trimming at V came to 6 bases and at J to 4 bases, leaving 4 bases not matched to a gene. Germline loops: CDR1 MDHEN, CDR2 SYDVKM. The CDR3 totals 13 residues. The CDR3 protein is CASSPQGAYGYTF. In DNA, the CDR3 is TGTGCCAGCAGCCCGCAGGGGGCCTATGGCTACACCTTC.

This sequence joins TRBV5-1 and TRBJ1-1; unclear D gene. Trimming shortened V by 6 bases and J by 5 bases, and 20 bases separated the two germline ends. The V gene's germline CDR1 is SGHRS and CDR2 YFSETQ. CDR3 length: 15 residues. The CDR3 is CASKELPQAGTEAFF. The CDR3 region has the DNA TGCGCCAGCAAAGAACTACCCCAGGCGGGTACTGAAGCTTTCTTT.

The chain is built from TRBV5-1 and TRBJ1-2; 9 bases are a match to TRBD1. Germline-derived CDR1 and CDR2 are SGHRS and YFSETQ. This CDR3 contains 14 residues. Trimming at V came to 7 bases and at J to 8 bases, leaving 12 bases not matched to a gene. The CDR3: CASCPGTGICGYTF. CDR3 coding DNA: TGCGCCAGCTGTCCCGGGACAGGGATCTGCGGCTACACCTTC.

The chain couples TRBV19 to TRBJ2-1, with a tentative D call TRBD2 (5 bases). V was trimmed by 6 bases and J by 8 bases, leaving 17 bases between them. CDR3 length: 14 amino acids. Germline values: CDR1 LNHDA, CDR2 SQIVND (reference sequence). The CDR3 loop reads CASSHRTSGDEQFF. The CDR3 bases are TGTGCCAGTAGCCACCGGACCTCCGGGGATGAGCAGTTCTTC.

The chain employs TRBV7-8 and TRBJ2-7, with 8 bases fitting TRBD1. Germline CDR1 SGHVS, CDR2 FQNEAQ. There are 14 residues in the CDR3. The junction had 6 bases not matched to a gene; V was cut back by 5 bases and J by 3 bases. The CDR3 DNA is TGTGCCAGCAGCCCCCGGGACAGGAGCTACGAGCAGTACTTC. Amino acids: CASSPRDRSYEQYF.

This sequence joins TRBV27 and TRBJ1-6; TRBD1 might be the D (5 bases). Per germline, CDR1 MNHEY and CDR2 SMNVEV (reference sequence). CDR3 length: 18 residues. The ends were cut back, 4 bases at V and 2 bases at J, with 18 bases in the middle. CDR3 in amino acids: CASSWRGGGNPYNSPLHF. DNA for the CDR3: TGTGCCAGCAGTTGGAGGGGTGGGGGGAACCCCTATAATTCACCCCTCCACTTT.

The chain recombines TRBV27 with TRBJ2-3; TRBD1 agrees at 8 bases. CDR1 and CDR2 from the germline V gene are MNHEY and SMNVEV (reference sequence). CDR3 length: 14 residues. Trimming at V came to 5 bases and at J to 3 bases, leaving 4 bases not matched to a gene. CDR3 residues: CASSRDRTTDTQYF. In DNA form, the CDR3 reads TGTGCCAGCAGTCGGGACAGGACTACAGATACGCAGTATTTT.

The CDR3 loop is CASSFPGTEAFF. The CDR3 DNA reads as TGCGCCAGCAGCTTCCCGGGTACTGAAGCTTTCTTT. The chain carries TRBV5-1 and TRBJ1-1; no clear D. The CDR3 is 12 amino acids. Germline-derived CDR1 and CDR2 are SGHRS and YFSETQ. V lost 2 bases and J lost 5, with 7 bases in between.

The chain combines TRBV27 with TRBJ2-3, with TRBD1 matching 11 bases. The CDR3 extends over 17 amino acids. J was trimmed by 3 bases and V by 5 bases; bases with no gene match: 10. The germline CDR1 and CDR2 sequences are MNHEY and SMNVEV (reference sequence). CDR3 bases: TGTGCCAGCAGTCCGGCCGGGACAGGGGGTTTAACAGATACGCAGTATTTT. Translation: CASSPAGTGGLTDTQYF.

J is TRBJ1-1 and V is TRBV5-1, with TRBD1 as a possible D gene (5 bases). Trimming pared 4 bases from V and 2 bases from J, leaving 12 bases between. Germline loops: CDR1 SGHRS, CDR2 YFSETQ. The CDR3 is 14 residues long. The chain's CDR3 is CASSPGSQNTEAFF. CDR3 sequence (DNA): TGCGCCAGCAGCCCAGGGTCACAAAACACTGAAGCTTTCTTT.

The chain carries TRBV5-5 and TRBJ1-5; the D gene is possibly TRBD1 (5 bases). This CDR3 is built from 18 residues. The germline gives CDR1 SGHKS, CDR2 YYEKEE (reference sequence). V lost 1 base and J 2 bases, leaving 19 bases between the germline ends. Here the CDR3 DNA reads TGTGCCAGCAGCTTGCCGCCCCGGGGGGGGGACGGCAATCAGCCCCAGCATTTT. Protein product: CASSLPPRGGDGNQPQHF. The variable domain in full, completed from reference TRBV5-5 and TRBJ1-5, reads DAGVTQSPTHLIKTRGQQVTLRCSPISGHKSVSWYQQVLGQGPQFIFQYYEKEERGRGNFPDRFSARQFPNYSSELNVNALLLGDSALYLCASSLPPRGGDGNQPQHFGDGTRLSIL.

The chain recombines TRBV19 with TRBJ2-1, with 9 bases matching TRBD1. After removal of 4 bases from V and 8 bases from J, the junction contained 9 bases not matched to a gene. The CDR3 covers 15 residues. The germline V gene encodes CDR1 LNHDA and CDR2 SQIVND (reference sequence). The CDR3 sequence: CASSTPGQGVYEQFF. The CDR3 nucleotides are TGTGCCAGTAGTACCCCGGGACAGGGAGTTTATGAGCAGTTCTTC. Full variable domain (missing parts from reference TRBV19 and TRBJ2-1): DGGITQSPKYLFRKEGQNVTLSCEQNLNHDAMYWYRQDPGQGLRLIYYSQIVNDFQKGDIAEGYSVSREKKESFPLTVTSAQKNPTAFYLCASSTPGQGVYEQFFGPGTRLTVL.

This clone has a single count. The V and J genes are TRBV24-1 and TRBJ1-2, with D perhaps TRBD1 (6 bases). The CDR3 has 16 residues. The V end lost 5 bases, the J end lost 4 bases, and 19 bases lay between the germline ends. The germline gives CDR1 KGHDR, CDR2 SFDVKD. CDR3 sequence reads: CATSAPGQSPFYGYTF. CDR3 nucleotide sequence: TGTGCCACCAGTGCCCCTGGACAGTCTCCTTTCTATGGCTACACCTTC.

The chain recombines TRBV7-3 with TRBJ1-1, with TRBD1 as a possible D gene (5 bases). The germline V and J ends were trimmed by 1 base and 4 bases, with 10 bases remaining between them. The CDR3 covers 14 residues. Germline CDR1 reads SGHTA; CDR2 reads FQGTGA. CDR3 residues: CASSLNPGITEAFF. CDR3 DNA: TGTGCCAGCAGCTTAAACCCAGGGATCACTGAAGCTTTCTTT.

The chain links TRBV11-2 to TRBJ1-3, with D perhaps matching TRBD1 (5 bases). The V gene lost 8 bases and the J gene lost 0 bases, with 11 bases spanning the gap. Per the germline V gene, CDR1 is SGHAT and CDR2 is FQNNGV. The CDR3 loop spans 14 amino acids. CDR3 in amino acids: CASAGQRSGNTIYF. For the CDR3, the DNA is TGTGCCAGCGCAGGGCAGCGCTCTGGAAACACCATATATTTT.

The chain recombines TRBV14 with TRBJ2-5; no reliable D call. The CDR3 extends over 13 amino acids. V lost 1 base and J lost 1, with 4 bases in between. CDR1 is SGHDN, CDR2 FVKESK, per germline. The CDR3 protein is CASSQGSQETQYF. The CDR3 bases are TGTGCCAGCAGCCAAGGGAGCCAAGAGACCCAGTACTTC.

CDR3 DNA sequence: TGTGCCACCAGCGACCGGACTAGCGGGTTAGAGCAGTTCTTC. Translated, it gives CATSDRTSGLEQFF. The chain is built from TRBV15 and TRBJ2-1; TRBD2 matches at 11 bases. V was clipped by 5 bases and J by 10 bases; unmatched bases: 7. CDR3 length: 14 residues. CDR1 is LNHNV, CDR2 YYDKDF, per germline (reference sequence). The variable domain in full, completed from reference TRBV15 and TRBJ2-1, reads DAMVIQNPRYQVTQFGKPVTLSCSQTLNHNVMYWYQQKSSQAPKLLFHYYDKDFNNEADTPDNFQSRRPNTSFCFLDIRSPGLGDTAMYLCATSDRTSGLEQFFGPGTRLTVL.

V and J are TRBV28 and TRBJ2-3; no definite D call. Germline V gene lookup returns CDR1 MDHEN and CDR2 SYDVKM. The CDR3 is 14 residues long. V lost 1 base and J lost 1, with 6 bases in between. CDR3 in DNA: TGTGCCAGCAGTTTATTCCAGGGCACAGATACGCAGTATTTT. It codes for CASSLFQGTDTQYF.